Following are 12 T cell receptor beta chains from one sample sequenced in a study of blood T cell repertoires in COVID-19. TCRdb's table, derived via immunoSEQ multiplex PCR, lists solely in-frame clones and lacks some. Here the sample spans about 180,000 clones, around 80% being singletons. The specimen was peripheral blood. All receptors come from an older woman with acute or convalescent COVID-19.

V usage is TRBV7-9 and J usage is TRBJ1-1, with 8 bases that match TRBD1. Looked up from germline, CDR1 is SEHNR and CDR2 is FQNEAQ (reference sequence). V dropped 3 bases and J dropped 4; count of bases not matched to a gene: 10. This CDR3 has 16 amino acids. The CDR3 protein is CASSLGDGQGSTEAFF. The CDR3 DNA reads as TGTGCCAGCAGCTTGGGGGACGGACAGGGTTCCACTGAAGCTTTCTTT.

This chain connects TRBV11-1 to TRBJ2-3; D possibly corresponds to TRBD1 (5 bases). This CDR3 contains 13 residues. Germline lookup yields CDR1 SGHAT and CDR2 FQDESV (reference sequence). V lost 0 bases and J lost 4, with 5 bases in between. CDR3: CASSLAGADTQYF. The CDR3 DNA follows: TGTGCCAGCAGCTTAGCAGGGGCAGATACGCAGTATTTT.

The CDR3 sequence: CASSYSRGGNYGYTF. CDR3 in DNA: TGTGCCAGCAGTTACTCGAGGGGAGGGAACTATGGCTACACCTTC. The chain has TRBV6-5 and TRBJ1-2, with D possibly being TRBD1 (5 bases). The CDR3 runs to 15 residues. Looked up from germline, CDR1 is MNHEY and CDR2 is SVGAGI. V was pared by 0 bases and J by 2 bases, with 10 bases between.

This clone was seen once. V is TRBV6-1 and J is TRBJ1-2, with D uncertain. Looked up from germline, CDR1 is MNHNS and CDR2 is SASEGT. The V gene lost 0 bases and the J gene lost 4 bases, with 9 bases spanning the gap. The CDR3 totals 14 residues. In DNA form, the CDR3 reads TGTGCCAGCAGTGAAGCGCCAGCGGGCTATGGCTACACCTTC. It yields the protein CASSEAPAGYGYTF.

V gene TRBV5-6 combines with J gene TRBJ2-3, with 8 positions matching TRBD1. Unmatched junction bases numbered 12, after V lost 4 bases and J lost 2 bases. Germline loops: CDR1 SGHDT, CDR2 YYEEEE. The CDR3 runs 17 residues. DNA for the CDR3: TGTGCCAGCAGCCCACCTGGACAGGGCGTCCCCACAGATACGCAGTATTTT. Translating it yields CASSPPGQGVPTDTQYF. Supplemented by reference TRBV5-6 and TRBJ2-3, the full variable domain reads DAGVTQSPTHLIKTRGQQVTLRCSPKSGHDTVSWYQQALGQGPQFIFQYYEEEERQRGNFPDRFSGHQFPNYSSELNVNALLLGDSALYLCASSPPGQGVPTDTQYFGPGTRLTVL.

The V call is TRBV6-2 or TRBV6-3, the J call TRBJ2-7; 10 nucleotides align to TRBD2. CDR3 length: 18 amino acids. V lost 4 bases to trimming and J lost 2 bases; unmatched junction nucleotides: 14. The V gene's germline CDR1 is MNHEY and CDR2 SVGEGT. CDR3 residues: CASSSPGLATLMPYEQYF. CDR3 DNA: TGTGCCAGCAGTTCCCCGGGACTAGCGACTCTCATGCCCTACGAGCAGTACTTC.

The J gene is TRBJ2-3, the V gene TRBV29-1, with 13 bases matching TRBD2. V shed 6 bases and J 4 bases; nucleotides not matched to a gene: 7. This CDR3 spans 15 amino acids. Germline CDR1 and CDR2: SQVTM and ANQGSEA. The CDR3 DNA is TGCAGCGTACCCCGGACTAGCGGGAGACCAGATACGCAGTATTTT. Amino acids: CSVPRTSGRPDTQYF.

This clone appeared a single time. The gene calls are TRBV7-3 and TRBJ2-3; 7 bases align to TRBD1. The CDR3 contains 14 residues. The germline V gene has CDR1 SGHTA and CDR2 FQGTGA. J gave up 2 bases and V 5 bases, and 4 bases lay outside the gene matches. CDR3 loop: CASSRTGHTDTQYF. For the CDR3, the DNA is TGTGCCAGCAGCCGGACAGGTCACACAGATACGCAGTATTTT.

The chain has TRBV10-3 and TRBJ2-7, with 7 bases that match TRBD1. Germline-derived CDR1 and CDR2 are ENHRY and SYGVKD. After removal of 8 bases from V and 0 bases from J, the junction contained 7 bases not matched to a gene. This CDR3 is 14 amino acids long. The CDR3 loop is CAIREQGSSYEQYF. CDR3 sequence (DNA): TGTGCCATCCGGGAACAGGGGTCCTCCTACGAGCAGTACTTC.

This clone was detected many times. V and J are TRBV7-2 and TRBJ2-7; D possibly corresponds to TRBD1 (6 bases). V lost 6 bases and J 11 bases, leaving 17 bases between the germline ends. The CDR3 sequence is 12 residues long. CDR1 is SGHTA and CDR2 is FQGNSA in the germline V gene. The CDR3 coding sequence is TGTGCCAGCAGTTTATTCTCAGGGGATAAGTACTTC. Translated, it gives CASSLFSGDKYF.

The chain recombines TRBV6-1 with TRBJ1-6; D is unresolved. Germline lookup yields CDR1 MNHNS and CDR2 SASEGT. V was trimmed by 7 bases and J by 9 bases, leaving 10 bases between them. The CDR3 contains 12 residues. CDR3 DNA sequence: TGTGCCAGCAACCGAGAGGGTTCACCCCTCCACTTT. Translated, it gives CASNREGSPLHF.

The CDR3 sequence is CSVAGSDYGNEAFF. The CDR3 coding sequence is TGCAGCGTGGCGGGGTCGGATTATGGTAATGAAGCTTTCTTT. The chain links TRBV29-1 to TRBJ1-1, with no clear D. Germline V CDR1 and CDR2: SQVTM, ANQGSEA. This CDR3 spans 14 amino acids. The germline V and J ends were trimmed by 6 bases and 7 bases, with 21 bases remaining between them.